The next 24 T cell receptor beta chains were all read from a single sample in a study of T cells expressing NK-cell markers. From the 5' RACE reads, TCRdb lists one entry per CDR3 protein and no DNA. This repertoire includes about 110,000 distinct CDR3 sequences. Source material: blood T cells: a sorted CD56 or NKG2C T cell subset, CD4+ or CD8+ T cells, or bulk PBMC T cells (not recorded which). Receptors were obtained from a woman aged 18 to 75 in good health.

The chain joins TRBV7-9 to TRBJ2-7; TCRdb indicates TRBD1, and absent DNA this call remains unverified. The V gene's germline CDR1 is SEHNR and CDR2 FQNEAQ (reference sequence). The CDR3 extends over 15 amino acids. The CDR3 spells CASSLDWTGNYEQYF. The full variable domain, in which reference TRBV7-9 and TRBJ2-7 provide the parts outside the CDR3, is DTGVSQNPRHKITKRGQNVTFRCDPISEHNRLYWYRQTLGQGPEFLTYFQNEAQLEKSRLLSDRFSAERPKGSFSTLEIQRTEQGDSAMYLCASSLDWTGNYEQYFGPGTRLTVT.

The chain employs TRBV19 and TRBJ2-2; TCRdb picks TRBD1, but there is no DNA to check that call. The CDR3 length is 14 residues. CDR1 and CDR2 from the germline V gene are LNHDA and SQIVND (reference sequence). The CDR3 spells CASSIAGHTGELFF. Combining the CDR3 with reference TRBV19 and TRBJ2-2 gives the whole variable domain DGGITQSPKYLFRKEGQNVTLSCEQNLNHDAMYWYRQDPGQGLRLIYYSQIVNDFQKGDIAEGYSVSREKKESFPLTVTSAQKNPTAFYLCASSIAGHTGELFFGEGSRLTVL.

CDR3 sequence reads: CASRTENEQFF. The genes are TRBV6-6 and TRBJ2-1. CDR1 is MNHNY and CDR2 is SVGAGI in the germline V gene (reference sequence). There are 11 residues in the CDR3.

The chain couples TRBV3-1 to TRBJ2-7; TCRdb's D call of TRBD1 is untestable without DNA. Germline CDR1 reads LGHDT; CDR2 reads YNNKEL (reference sequence). The CDR3 length is 13 residues. The CDR3 loop is CASSPGGAREQYF.

The chain employs TRBV29-1 and TRBJ1-1. The CDR3 covers 11 residues. Germline CDR1 and CDR2: SQVTM and ANQGSEA. This chain's CDR3 is CSVRSNTEAFF.

The chain combines TRBV5-1 with TRBJ2-3. In germline, CDR1 is SGHRS, CDR2 YFSETQ. The CDR3 spans 14 residues. CDR3 residues: CASSSIGGTDTQYF.

The rearrangement uses TRBV7-9 and TRBJ2-5; TCRdb's D call of TRBD2 is untestable without DNA. Germline CDR1 and CDR2: SEHNR and FQNEAQ (reference sequence). There are 14 residues in the CDR3. CDR3 amino acids: CASSLVLAQETQYF.

The chain combines TRBV7-6 with TRBJ2-1; TCRdb's D call, TRBD1, is unchecked because there is no DNA. Germline values: CDR1 SGHVS, CDR2 FNYEAQ. This CDR3 has 16 amino acids. CDR3 protein: CASSSRMGSSYNEQFF. Complete variable domain (other parts from reference TRBV7-6 and TRBJ2-1): GAGVSQSPRYKVTKRGQDVALRCDPISGHVSLYWYRQALGQGPEFLTYFNYEAQQDKSGLPNDRFSAERPEGSISTLTIQRTEQRDSAMYRCASSSRMGSSYNEQFFGPGTRLTVL.

The V call is TRBV20-1, the J call TRBJ2-2; TCRdb calls TRBD2, which cannot be checked without DNA. Germline loops: CDR1 DFQATT, CDR2 SNEGSKA (reference sequence). The CDR3 loop spans 15 amino acids. This CDR3 is CSARVAGADTGELFF.

This chain joins TRBV7-9 and TRBJ2-1; with no DNA, the TCRdb D assignment of TRBD2 cannot be verified. The CDR3 has 16 amino acids. CDR1 and CDR2 from the germline V gene are SEHNR and FQNEAQ (reference sequence). The CDR3 sequence: CASSLGGAGGYNEQFF. Based on the CDR3 plus reference TRBV7-9 and TRBJ2-1, the full variable domain is DTGVSQNPRHKITKRGQNVTFRCDPISEHNRLYWYRQTLGQGPEFLTYFQNEAQLEKSRLLSDRFSAERPKGSFSTLEIQRTEQGDSAMYLCASSLGGAGGYNEQFFGPGTRLTVL.

The chain has TRBV5-1 and TRBJ2-5; the TCRdb D gene call, TRBD1, has no DNA to confirm it. CDR3 length equals 15 residues. The V gene's germline CDR1 is SGHRS and CDR2 YFSETQ. Here the CDR3 reads CASSTSGTDQETQYF. Using reference TRBV5-1 and TRBJ2-5 for the parts outside the CDR3, the full variable domain is KAGVTQTPRYLIKTRGQQVTLSCSPISGHRSVSWYQQTPGQGLQFLFEYFSETQRNKGNFPGRFSGRQFSNSRSEMNVSTLELGDSALYLCASSTSGTDQETQYFGPGTRLLVL.

The V call is TRBV19, the J call TRBJ1-5; checking the TCRdb D call of TRBD1 is not possible without DNA. Germline CDR1 and CDR2: LNHDA and SQIVND (reference sequence). The CDR3 covers 15 residues. CDR3 in amino acids: CASIETGGTNQPQHF.

This sequence joins TRBV27 and TRBJ2-5. Germline loops: CDR1 MNHEY, CDR2 SMNVEV (reference sequence). The CDR3 sequence is 13 residues long. This chain's CDR3 is CASSLLEKETQYF.

The rearrangement joins TRBV12-3 or TRBV12-4 to TRBJ1-2; checking the TCRdb D call of TRBD1 is not possible without DNA. CDR3 length: 13 amino acids. The CDR3: CASLGTGYNGYTF.

This chain links TRBV5-4 with TRBJ2-1. CDR1 and CDR2 (germline): SGHNT, YYREEE (reference sequence). The CDR3 length is 15 residues. The CDR3 region is CASSLIPSSYNEQFF.

The chain combines TRBV12-3 or TRBV12-4 with TRBJ2-1; TCRdb proposes TRBD2, but this gene call is untestable without DNA. The CDR3 loop spans 15 amino acids. CDR3 residues: CASSLAIQGGDEQFF.

The chain combines TRBV28 with TRBJ1-5; the D call from TCRdb, TRBD1, cannot be confirmed without DNA. The germline CDR1 and CDR2 sequences are MDHEN and SYDVKM. The CDR3 runs to 15 residues. The CDR3 loop is CASSLIRDRGQPQHF.

This chain uses TRBV30 with TRBJ2-1; lacking DNA, the TRBD2 call made by TCRdb goes unchecked. CDR3 length: 14 residues. Germline V gives CDR1 GTSNPN, CDR2 SVGIG (reference sequence). CDR3 amino acids: CAWEGVTGNNEQFF.

The rearrangement joins TRBV9 to TRBJ1-2. Germline lookup yields CDR1 SGDLS and CDR2 YYNGEE. The CDR3 runs to 14 residues. CDR3 in amino acids: CASSPGSSAYGYTF.

The gene calls are TRBV5-6 and TRBJ2-2. From germline, CDR1 is SGHDT and CDR2 YYEEEE. CDR3 length: 14 amino acids. The CDR3 here is CASSLSIPTGELFF.

The CDR3: CASSLIGWANEQFF. The chain carries TRBV11-2 and TRBJ2-1; TCRdb proposes TRBD2, but this gene call is untestable without DNA. CDR3 size: 14 residues. Germline V lookup: CDR1 SGHAT, CDR2 FQNNGV.

The gene calls are TRBV9 and TRBJ2-1; TCRdb reports TRBD2, a call that lacks DNA to check it against. The CDR3 loop spans 16 amino acids. In germline, CDR1 is SGDLS, CDR2 YYNGEE. Here the CDR3 reads CASSGGLAGGHNEQFF.

This chain joins TRBV4-3 and TRBJ2-2; TCRdb picks TRBD2, but there is no DNA to check that call. Germline values: CDR1 LGHNA, CDR2 YSLEER. The CDR3 has 16 residues. The CDR3 sequence is CASSQDPSGGVGELFF.

The genes are TRBV7-9 and TRBJ2-3. This CDR3 is built from 14 residues. Germline V gives CDR1 SEHNR, CDR2 FQNEAQ (reference sequence). The CDR3 is CASSLSPSTDTQYF.